These 27 T cell receptor beta chains came from one sample sequenced in a study of blood T cell repertoires in COVID-19. The assay was immunoSEQ multiplex PCR, and TCRdb's table has in-frame clones only and misses some. This sample has more than 200,000 clones, with nearly 90% found just once. Sequenced: PBMCs or T cells enriched from blood (not recorded which). These receptors were obtained from a young man who had recovered from COVID-19.

This chain uses TRBV6-5 with TRBJ2-5; 8 nucleotides line up with TRBD1. Germline values: CDR1 MNHEY, CDR2 SVGAGI. The CDR3 sequence is 14 residues long. J was trimmed by 7 bases and V by 5 bases; bases with no gene match: 9. The CDR3 nucleotides read TGTGCCAGCAGTCATACAGGGGGGATCGGGACCCAGTACTTC. Protein: CASSHTGGIGTQYF.

The genes are TRBV5-5 and TRBJ1-2; maybe TRBD1 (5 bases). The CDR3 has 15 residues. The V end was cut by 1 base, the J end by 8 bases, with 18 bases between. Germline lookup yields CDR1 SGHKS and CDR2 YYEKEE (reference sequence). Here the CDR3 DNA reads TGTGCCAGCAGCTTGACAGCGGGGGAACCAGCAGGCTACACCTTC. This translates into CASSLTAGEPAGYTF.

This chain links TRBV10-1 with TRBJ2-1; tentative D call: TRBD1 (7 bases). The V gene's germline CDR1 is WNHNN and CDR2 SYGVQD (reference sequence). CDR3 length: 18 residues. V was trimmed by 1 base and J by 6 bases, leaving 22 bases between them. In nucleotides, the CDR3 is TGCGCCAGCAGTGAGTATAGACAGGGCGGGACTCGTTCCAATGAGCAGTTCTTC. Protein product: CASSEYRQGGTRSNEQFF.

The chain recombines TRBV28 with TRBJ1-2, with D unresolved. The length of the CDR3 is 12 residues. Germline assignment: CDR1 MDHEN and CDR2 SYDVKM. Trimming removed 7 bases from V and 3 bases from J, with 9 bases in between. The CDR3 DNA is TGTGCCAGCAACGAGAGGGACTATGGCTACACCTTC. Translation: CASNERDYGYTF.

The V gene is TRBV7-6, the J gene TRBJ2-7, with 12 bases identical to TRBD2. Germline V lookup: CDR1 SGHVS, CDR2 FNYEAQ. This CDR3 is built from 18 residues. V lost 1 base to trimming and J lost 0 bases; unmatched junction nucleotides: 7. The CDR3: CASSLELAGGPSSYEQYF. Written as DNA, the CDR3 is TGTGCCAGCAGCTTAGAACTAGCGGGGGGCCCCAGCTCCTACGAGCAGTACTTC. The full variable domain, rest sourced from reference TRBV7-6 and TRBJ2-7, is GAGVSQSPRYKVTKRGQDVALRCDPISGHVSLYWYRQALGQGPEFLTYFNYEAQQDKSGLPNDRFSAERPEGSISTLTIQRTEQRDSAMYRCASSLELAGGPSSYEQYFGPGTRLTVT.

The CDR3 loop is CASSRGSFRSYEQYF. The CDR3 region has the DNA TGTGCCAGCAGTCGTGGGAGTTTCAGATCCTACGAGCAGTACTTC. V gene TRBV6-5 combines with J gene TRBJ2-7; D possibly corresponds to TRBD2 (5 bases). The germline V and J ends were trimmed by 5 bases and 1 base, with 15 bases remaining between them. The V gene's germline CDR1 is MNHEY and CDR2 SVGAGI. The CDR3 runs to 15 residues.

The V gene is TRBV7-9, the J gene TRBJ2-2; unclear D gene. Per germline, CDR1 SEHNR and CDR2 FQNEAQ (reference sequence). The CDR3 has 16 residues. V lost 1 base and J lost 6, with 15 bases in between. The CDR3 is CASSLGPPAVAGELFF. The CDR3 nucleotides read TGTGCCAGCAGCTTAGGTCCTCCCGCGGTCGCCGGGGAGCTGTTTTTT. Full variable domain (outside the CDR3, taken from reference TRBV7-9 and TRBJ2-2): DTGVSQNPRHKITKRGQNVTFRCDPISEHNRLYWYRQTLGQGPEFLTYFQNEAQLEKSRLLSDRFSAERPKGSFSTLEIQRTEQGDSAMYLCASSLGPPAVAGELFFGEGSRLTVL.

This chain uses TRBV7-2 with TRBJ2-7, with D maybe TRBD2 (5 bases). This CDR3 contains 14 residues. Deletions cut 2 bases from V and 6 bases from J, with 14 bases between. The germline gives CDR1 SGHTA, CDR2 FQGNSA. CDR3 amino acids: CASSLRGISPEQYF. The DNA for the CDR3 is TGTGCCAGCAGCTTAAGAGGGATTAGTCCCGAGCAGTACTTC.

V gene TRBV18 combines with J gene TRBJ2-3, with D hard to call. Germline V CDR1 and CDR2: KGHSH, LQKENI. V dropped 0 bases and J dropped 1 base, with 5 bases sitting between them. The CDR3 is made up of 14 amino acids. The CDR3 loop reads CASSPPGGTDTQYF. The CDR3 nucleotides are TGTGCCAGCTCACCACCGGGCGGCACAGATACGCAGTATTTT.

J is TRBJ2-3 and V is TRBV5-1; 8 bases are shared with TRBD2. This CDR3 has 15 residues. J gave up 3 bases and V 4 bases, and 7 bases lay outside the gene matches. Germline V gene sequence: CDR1 SGHRS, CDR2 YFSETQ. CDR3: CASSPSGRVTDTQYF. CDR3 nucleotides: TGCGCCAGCAGCCCAAGCGGGAGAGTAACAGATACGCAGTATTTT.

V usage is TRBV3-1 (or the pseudogene TRBV3-2) and J usage is TRBJ1-1; possibly TRBD1 for D (6 bases). Germline V gene data show CDR1 as LGHDT and CDR2 as YNNKEL (reference sequence). The CDR3 runs 14 residues. V lost 4 bases to trimming and J lost 0 bases, with 9 bases between them. The CDR3 protein is CASSRGGMNTEAFF. CDR3 sequence (DNA): TGTGCCAGCAGCCGCGGGGGCATGAACACTGAAGCTTTCTTT.

The V gene is TRBV19, the J gene TRBJ2-1; 7 bases line up with TRBD2. The CDR3 is made up of 12 amino acids. Losses at the gene ends were 7 bases for V and 4 bases for J; bases not matched to a gene: 1. Germline CDR1 reads LNHDA; CDR2 reads SQIVND (reference sequence). The CDR3 region is CASIGGYNEQFF. The CDR3 nucleotides are TGTGCCAGTATCGGGGGGTACAATGAGCAGTTCTTC.

The chain is built from TRBV10-3 and TRBJ2-5; TRBD2 might be the D (7 bases). V lost 6 bases and J 7 bases, leaving 21 bases between the germline ends. CDR1 is ENHRY, CDR2 SYGVKD, per germline. The CDR3 sequence is 15 residues long. In DNA, the CDR3 is TGTGCCATCAGCTCCGTGGGGGCGGGAGCCGGGACCCAGTACTTC. The encoded protein is CAISSVGAGAGTQYF.

This clone has a handful of counts. CDR3 sequence: CASSQHGGPDTEAFF. CDR3 DNA: TGTGCCAGCAGCCAACATGGGGGCCCTGACACTGAAGCTTTCTTT. This chain uses TRBV3-1 (or the pseudogene TRBV3-2) with TRBJ1-1; possible D gene TRBD1, 6 bases. The CDR3 extends over 15 amino acids. V was shortened by 2 bases and J by 3 bases, with 13 bases between the two germline ends. Germline lookup yields CDR1 LGHDT and CDR2 YNNKEL (reference sequence).

The chain links TRBV6-2 or TRBV6-3 to TRBJ1-4; TRBD1 might be the D (5 bases). CDR3 length equals 16 residues. CDR1 and CDR2 from the germline V gene are MNHEY and SVGEGT. Trimming stripped 4 bases from V and 3 bases from J, with 15 bases between. Written as DNA, the CDR3 is TGTGCCAGCAGTTGGCCAGGGAAGGAGTCTAATGAAAAACTGTTTTTT. Protein: CASSWPGKESNEKLFF.

This chain connects TRBV5-1 to TRBJ2-1, with TRBD1 matching over 7 bases. Germline V lookup: CDR1 SGHRS, CDR2 YFSETQ. This CDR3 has 15 residues. V was clipped by 2 bases and J by 2 bases; unmatched bases: 4. The CDR3 DNA reads as TGCGCCAGCAGCTTAGATGGACAGGCCTACAATGAGCAGTTCTTC. It yields the protein CASSLDGQAYNEQFF.

V gene TRBV2 combines with J gene TRBJ2-1; TRBD1 agrees at 9 bases. In germline, CDR1 is SNHLY, CDR2 FYNNEI. After removal of 6 bases from V and 4 bases from J, the junction contained 7 bases not matched to a gene. The CDR3 runs to 15 residues. The CDR3 is CASRPGTGSYNEQFF. In DNA, the CDR3 is TGTGCCAGCAGACCCGGGACAGGGAGTTACAATGAGCAGTTCTTC.

The chain is built from TRBV15 and TRBJ1-1, with a possible D match to TRBD1 (6 bases). Germline CDR1 and CDR2: LNHNV and YYDKDF (reference sequence). V lost 5 bases to trimming and J lost 5 bases, with 21 bases between them. The CDR3 consists of 16 residues. CDR3 loop: CATSRGAGARRTEAFF. The CDR3 DNA sequence: TGTGCCACCAGCCGTGGAGCAGGGGCACGGAGAACTGAAGCTTTCTTT.

The rearrangement uses TRBV6-5 and TRBJ2-7, with D perhaps TRBD1 (5 bases). CDR1 and CDR2 from the germline V gene are MNHEY and SVGAGI. V shed 4 bases and J shed 4 bases, with 8 bases lying between them. There are 12 residues in the CDR3. In DNA, the CDR3 is TGTGCCAGCAGTTCTACAGGTTACGAGCAGTACTTC. Protein: CASSSTGYEQYF.

This chain uses TRBV6-1 with TRBJ1-2; D not resolved. Trimming removed 3 bases at V and 8 bases at J, with 13 bases between. CDR1 is MNHNS and CDR2 is SASEGT in the germline V gene. The CDR3 is 13 residues long. In DNA, the CDR3 is TGTGCCAGCAGTGATGATGGGAGCGGGGGCTACACCTTC. Translating it yields CASSDDGSGGYTF.

The CDR3 nucleotides are TGTGCCACGCACACAGGGCCTGGAAACACCATATATTTT. This sequence encodes CATHTGPGNTIYF. V is TRBV6-5 and J is TRBJ1-3; weak D call: TRBD1 (6 bases). V was shortened by 10 bases and J by 2 bases, with 12 bases between the two germline ends. Germline assignment: CDR1 MNHEY and CDR2 SVGAGI. CDR3 size: 13 residues.

This chain joins TRBV5-6 and TRBJ2-5; 7 nucleotides match TRBD1. This CDR3 has 14 amino acids. Trimming took 0 bases from V and 10 from J; bases not matched to a gene: 9. The germline CDR1 and CDR2 sequences are SGHDT and YYEEEE. CDR3: CASSLGQGVWYQYF. The DNA for the CDR3 is TGTGCCAGCAGCTTGGGGCAGGGGGTTTGGTACCAGTACTTC.

The chain has TRBV11-3 and TRBJ2-1, with TRBD2 matching over 15 bases. The germline V gene encodes CDR1 SGHNT and CDR2 YENEEA. With 5 bases clipped from V and 8 bases from J, the junction kept 4 bases outside the gene matches. This CDR3 is built from 15 residues. The CDR3 nucleotides read TGTGCCAGCAGCAAGGGACTAGCGGGGGGAGATGAGCAGTTCTTC. Residues: CASSKGLAGGDEQFF.

The chain combines TRBV9 with TRBJ2-2, with D perhaps matching TRBD1 (6 bases). The CDR3 runs to 13 residues. Trimming stripped 4 bases from V and 7 bases from J, with 11 bases between. Germline CDR1 and CDR2: SGDLS and YYNGEE. In DNA form, the CDR3 reads TGTGCCAGCAGCCCCACAGGGAACGGGGAGCTGTTTTTT. Encoded protein: CASSPTGNGELFF.

The genes are TRBV9 and TRBJ2-2; 10 nucleotides agree with TRBD1. Germline V gene sequence: CDR1 SGDLS, CDR2 YYNGEE. This CDR3 is built from 17 residues. Trimming took 2 bases from V and 4 from J; bases not matched to a gene: 8. This CDR3 is CASSVLSGTGVTGELFF. The CDR3, as DNA: TGTGCCAGCAGCGTCCTGTCCGGGACAGGGGTCACCGGGGAGCTGTTTTTT. The complete variable domain, with remaining parts taken from reference TRBV9 and TRBJ2-2, reads DSGVTQTPKHLITATGQRVTLRCSPRSGDLSVYWYQQSLDQGLQFLIQYYNGEERAKGNILERFSAQQFPDLHSELNLSSLELGDSALYFCASSVLSGTGVTGELFFGEGSRLTVL.

The chain recombines TRBV30 with TRBJ1-6; possible D gene TRBD1, 5 bases. This CDR3 contains 13 residues. Between the trimmed V and J ends, which lost 2 bases and 3 bases, there was a span of 5 bases. Germline CDR1 reads GTSNPN; CDR2 reads SVGIG (reference sequence). This chain's CDR3 is CAWSQGYNSPLHF. The CDR3 DNA sequence: TGTGCCTGGAGTCAGGGCTATAATTCACCCCTCCACTTT.

This chain links TRBV28 with TRBJ1-4; 8 bases line up with TRBD1. The CDR3 extends over 16 amino acids. V gave up 2 bases and J gave up 7 bases; unmatched junction bases: 9. Per the germline V gene, CDR1 is MDHEN and CDR2 is SYDVKM. The CDR3 is CASSLRHGQGREKLFF. The CDR3 DNA follows: TGTGCCAGCAGTTTACGCCATGGACAGGGTCGTGAAAAACTGTTTTTT. The full variable domain, its missing parts supplied by reference TRBV28 and TRBJ1-4, is DVKVTQSSRYLVKRTGEKVFLECVQDMDHENMFWYRQDPGLGLRLIYFSYDVKMKEKGDIPEGYSVSREKKERFSLILESASTNQTSMYLCASSLRHGQGREKLFFGSGTQLSVL.